This T cell receptor beta chain was captured by sequencing in a study of naive and memory T cell subsets. Overnight CMV lysate stimulation of fresh PBMCs defined donor CMV status by CD4+ IFNgamma. An equimolar mix of two oligonucleotides served as the beta constant-region primer for TRBC1 and TRBC2. Ligated cDNA was amplified by four rounds of PCR with nested alpha and beta constant-region primers and SP2. TCRdb ran MiXCR on the UMI-ligation and nested PCR reads and lists one entry per CDR3 protein. Of approximately 17,000 distinct CDR3 sequences listed, just over 8.5% are singletons. The V gene's germline CDR1 is SQVTM and CDR2 ANQGSEA. J gave up 1 base and V 0 bases, and 13 bases lay outside the gene matches. CDR3 length equals 19 residues.

The source material was central memory CD8+ T cells from blood. This chain links TRBV29-1 with TRBJ2-5; TRBD2 aligns across 11 bases. The origin of this receptor is a human donor in good health. CDR3 in DNA: TGCAGCGTTGAAGAGGGACTAGCGGAAAAACATACTAGCCAAGAGACCCAGTACTTC. Protein product: CSVEEGLAEKHTSQETQYF. Full variable domain (missing parts from reference TRBV29-1 and TRBJ2-5): SAVISQKPSRDICQRGTSLTIQCQVDSQVTMMFWYRQQPGQSLTLIATANQGSEATYESGFVIDKFPISRPNLTFSTLTVSNMSPEDSSIYLCSVEEGLAEKHTSQETQYFGPGTRLLVL.